A single T cell receptor beta chain is shown here with its context. Its target is unknown. The data stem from a study of vaccination effects on CD4 cells after COVID-19. This CDR3 has 13 residues. Germline assignment: CDR1 SGDLS and CDR2 YYNGEE. J lost 7 bases, V lost 1 base, and 1 base had no gene match. The protocol was immunoSEQ multiplex PCR, while the TCRdb copy is restricted to in-frame clones and leaves out a portion. The data show about 27,000 clones, approximately 83% seen once. Within the ViraFEST assay, antigen-specific CD4+ T cells underwent expansion with viral peptide pools prior to sequencing. CD4+ T cells were isolated after around 10 days of culture. Two-dose BNT162b2 or mRNA-1273 vaccination was given to participants. After two million PBMC were placed in each well, they were cultured with approximately 9.4 IU/ml IL-2 and 10 ug/ml peptides. General study points: Late after vaccination, infection- and vaccine-induced clones showed marked clonal contraction.

The material was CD4+ T cells from PBMCs cultured with HCoV-NL63 spike peptides, obtained after COVID-19 vaccination. The rearrangement links TRBV9 to TRBJ2-2, with 7 bases fitting TRBD1. The sequence was obtained from a human donor who received a COVID-19 vaccine. Some clones in this sample may be carry-over from other donors' samples. CDR3 residues: CASSVNRGGELFF. The CDR3 nucleotides are TGTGCCAGCAGCGTAAACAGGGGCGGGGAGCTGTTTTTT.